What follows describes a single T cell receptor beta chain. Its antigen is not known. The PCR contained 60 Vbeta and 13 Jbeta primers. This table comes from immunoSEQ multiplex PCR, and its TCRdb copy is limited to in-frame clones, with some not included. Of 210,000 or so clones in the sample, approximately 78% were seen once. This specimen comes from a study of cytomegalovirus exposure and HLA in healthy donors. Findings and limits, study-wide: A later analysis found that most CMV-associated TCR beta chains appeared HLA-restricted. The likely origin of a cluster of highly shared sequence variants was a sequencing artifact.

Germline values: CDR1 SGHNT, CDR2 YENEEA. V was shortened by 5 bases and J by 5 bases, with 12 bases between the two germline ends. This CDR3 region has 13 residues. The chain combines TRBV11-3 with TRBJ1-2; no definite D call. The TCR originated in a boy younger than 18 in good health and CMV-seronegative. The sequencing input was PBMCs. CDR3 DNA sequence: TGTGCCAGCAGCGTCTCTATGGTTTATGGCTACACCTTC. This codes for CASSVSMVYGYTF.